These 29 T cell receptor beta chains came from one sample sequenced in a study of CD8+ T cells in alopecia areata. After isolation, RNA underwent reverse transcription to generate cDNA as the sequencing template. Sequencing was performed with immunoSEQ multiplex PCR; in TCRdb, only in-frame clones are kept and a portion is missing. The sample lists about 300,000 clones, none appearing once, the ten largest making up roughly 1.2%. Scientists pooled cutaneous lymph node cells and sorted them on CD4, CD8alpha, NKG2D, NKG2ACE and other markers. The sequencing sample was made of CD4+ T cells sorted from a lymph node. The receptors stem from a C3H/HeJ mouse with alopecia areata. The MHC haplotype of this mouse line is H2-k.

In the case of this clone: Gene names are mouse gene names. The read terminates 4 residues before the CDR3 end, so the remaining end is supplied by the germline J gene. The chain links TRBV31 to TRBJ2-3, with 10 bases lining up with TRBD1. Germline lookup yields CDR1 GKSSPN and CDR2 SITVG. This CDR3 is built from 15 residues. Trimming at V came to 2 bases and at J to 1 base, leaving 3 bases not matched to a gene. The CDR3: CAWSSGTGGAETLYF. Partial CDR3 DNA: TGTGCCTGGAGTTCCGGGACAGGGGGTGCAGAA.

With regard to this clone: This could be a read error, since a much larger clone is one nucleotide away. Germline and genes here are mouse. The CDR3 region is CASSPGTKNSDYTF. The CDR3 bases that were read are TGTGCCAGCAGCCCCGGGACAAAAAACTCC. This chain joins TRBV13-3 and TRBJ1-2; D is possibly TRBD1 (6 bases). The read terminates 4 residues ahead of where the CDR3 ends, so the germline J gene completes it. Germline CDR1 is NNHDY and CDR2 is SYVADS. Trimming took 5 bases from V and 1 from J, leaving 12 bases between them. This CDR3 contains 14 residues.

This clone came up many times. Gene names refer to mouse genes. The read halts 4 residues ahead of the CDR3 end, with the missing end drawn from the germline J gene. V gene TRBV1 combines with J gene TRBJ1-2; tentative D call: TRBD1 (5 bases). Germline loops: CDR1 NSQYPW, CDR2 LRSPGD (reference sequence). With 0 bases removed from V and 0 bases from J, the gap between germline ends came to 8 bases. The CDR3 sequence is 15 residues long. The part of the CDR3 DNA that was read is TGCACCTGCAGTGCAGATGTGGGGGCAAACTCC. Protein product: CTCSADVGANS. Given in full, the CDR3 is CTCSADVGANSDYTF.

At least ten counts were recorded for this clone. Mouse germline and gene names are used. The CDR3 goes on 3 residues after the read ends, and that part is filled in from the germline J gene. V is TRBV13-1 and J is TRBJ1-6; 7 bases fit TRBD1. Being an ORF, TRBJ1-6 has a function that is uncertain. CDR1 is NSHNY, CDR2 SYGAGN, per germline. With V trimmed by 5 bases and J by 5 bases, 4 bases remained unmatched. CDR3 size: 14 residues. The CDR3 is CASSRDRNNSPLYF. The part of the CDR3 DNA that was read is TGTGCCAGCAGCCGGGACAGAAATAATTCGCCC.

Comments on this clone: The genes and germline here are from mouse. The read ends 4 residues shy of where the CDR3 ends; the end is completed using the germline J gene. V gene TRBV1 combines with J gene TRBJ2-1; TRBD1 matches at 7 bases. V trimming: 4 bases; J trimming: 5 bases; junction bases outside the gene matches: 2. Germline V gives CDR1 NSQYPW, CDR2 LRSPGD (reference sequence). CDR3 length: 13 residues. CDR3 DNA (partial): TGCACCTGCAGTGGACAGGGAGATGCT. Residues: CTCSGQGDA. The full CDR3 is CTCSGQGDAEQFF.

There are a few counts of this clone. Mouse gene names apply. The read ends 4 residues shy of where the CDR3 ends; the end is completed using the germline J gene. The chain joins TRBV1 to TRBJ2-3, with D hard to call. This CDR3 comprises 13 residues. Germline loops: CDR1 NSQYPW, CDR2 LRSPGD (reference sequence). Between the trimmed V and J ends, which lost 0 bases and 3 bases, there was a span of 4 bases. Incomplete CDR3 DNA: TGCACCTGCAGTGCAGAGACAGCAGAA. Residues: CTCSAETAE. The whole CDR3 region reads CTCSAETAETLYF.

The table lists this clone with a few counts. The gene names given are mouse names. The read is 4 residues too short to cover the CDR3 end, so that end is filled in from the germline J gene. Other DNA sequences of this sample code for an identical CDR3. The chain joins TRBV13-1 to TRBJ2-5; TRBD2 agrees at 11 bases. CDR1 is NSHNY and CDR2 is SYGAGN in the germline V gene. This CDR3 is 17 amino acids long. Losses at the gene ends were 0 bases for V and 1 base for J; bases not matched to a gene: 4. Partial CDR3 DNA: TGTGCCAGCAGTGATGCACTGGGGGGGCGCGACCAAGAC. It codes for CASSDALGGRDQD. The whole CDR3 sequence reads CASSDALGGRDQDTQYF.

A remark on this clone: Mouse gene names and germline throughout. Sequencing ends 4 residues short of the CDR3 end; the germline J gene provides the rest. The rearrangement uses TRBV13-1 and TRBJ2-7; possibly TRBD2 for D (6 bases). This CDR3 region has 15 residues. Germline V gene lookup returns CDR1 NSHNY and CDR2 SYGAGN. The part of the CDR3 DNA that was read is TGTGCCAGCAGTCTTTCGGGACTTGGGGGAGAT. Translation gives CASSLSGLGGD. The complete CDR3 protein is CASSLSGLGGDEQYF.

A few counts support this clone. Mouse names are used for the genes. Read sequence stops 4 residues before the CDR3 end, and the germline J gene provides the missing end. This sample includes further DNA sequences coding for the same CDR3. This chain connects TRBV31 to TRBJ1-2, with D unresolved. The V gene's germline CDR1 is GKSSPN and CDR2 SITVG. Trimming pared 0 bases from V and 1 base from J, leaving 6 bases between. The CDR3 has 13 amino acids. The covered CDR3 bases are TGTGCCTGGAGTCTAGAGGGAAACTCC. Translation: CAWSLEGNS. The CDR3, in full, reads CAWSLEGNSDYTF. The full variable domain, in which reference TRBV31 and TRBJ1-2 provide the parts outside the CDR3, is AQTIHQWPVAEIKAVGSPLSLGCTIKGKSSPNLYWYWQATGGTLQQLFYSITVGQVESVVQLNLSASRPKDDQFILSTEKLLLSHSGFYLCAWSLEGNSDYTFGSGTRLLVI.

This clone was counted ten times or more. The germline and genes are mouse ones. The missing CDR3 end, 4 residues past where the read stops, is filled in from the germline J gene. Other DNA sequences within the sample encode an identical CDR3. The V and J genes are TRBV17 and TRBJ2-5; 8 nucleotides agree with TRBD2. The CDR3 is 14 residues long. The V gene's germline CDR1 is MNHDT and CDR2 YYDKIL. The DNA read from the CDR3 is TGTGCTAGCAGTAGACTGGGGGGCGAAGAC. Its translation: CASSRLGGED. The whole CDR3 sequence reads CASSRLGGEDTQYF.

As regards this clone: The listed genes are named as in mouse. The missing CDR3 end, 3 residues past where the read stops, is filled in from the germline J gene. At the DNA level, this CDR3 is encoded by other sequences in the same sample as well. The gene calls are TRBV19 and TRBJ1-6, with 7 bases identical to TRBD1. TRBJ1-6 is an ORF, with its function uncertain. Germline V gene lookup returns CDR1 FNHDT and CDR2 SITEND (reference sequence). CDR3 length equals 15 residues. V shed 6 bases, J shed 0 bases, and the junction held 3 bases outside the gene matches. CDR3 sequence: CASTRDSSYNSPLYF. The CDR3 bases that were read are TGTGCCAGCACTAGGGACAGTTCCTATAATTCGCCC.

To note about this clone: Gene names are the mouse ones. With the read ending 4 residues before the CDR3 end, the germline J gene is used to fill in that end. This sequence joins TRBV5 and TRBJ2-1; D is possibly TRBD2 (6 bases). The CDR3 consists of 13 residues. With 4 bases removed from V and 6 bases from J, the gap between germline ends came to 10 bases. Germline lookup yields CDR1 LGHNA and CDR2 YNLKQL (reference sequence). CDR3 residues: CASSPSGVAEQFF. CDR3 DNA (partial): TGTGCCAGCAGCCCCTCTGGGGTTGCT.

Comments on this clone: Gene names and germline refer to mouse. The CDR3 goes on 4 residues after the read ends, and that part is filled in from the germline J gene. Other DNA sequences in the sample encode the same CDR3. The chain combines TRBV13-2 with TRBJ1-2; the D gene is possibly TRBD1 (5 bases). The CDR3 loop spans 15 amino acids. Germline V lookup: CDR1 NNHNN, CDR2 SYGAGS (reference sequence). V was cut by 0 bases and J by 4 bases, with 13 bases left in between. The CDR3 DNA, read in part, is TGTGCCAGCGGTGATGCAGGCCAGGGAGGCTCC. Encoded protein: CASGDAGQGGS. In full, the CDR3 reads CASGDAGQGGSDYTF.

Of note for this clone: Genes here carry mouse names. The CDR3 is cut off 4 residues early in the read; its end comes from the germline J gene. Other DNA sequences of this sample code for an identical CDR3. The chain carries TRBV19 and TRBJ2-4, with 10 bases aligning to TRBD2. CDR3 length: 15 amino acids. V was clipped by 5 bases and J by 0 bases; unmatched bases: 3. Germline values: CDR1 FNHDT, CDR2 SITEND (reference sequence). The sequenced CDR3 bases are TGTGCCAGCAGAGGACTGGGGGCTAGTCAAAAC. Protein product: CASRGLGASQN. The whole CDR3 protein reads CASRGLGASQNTLYF.

This clone turned up a few times. Genes here carry mouse names. The read is 4 residues too short to cover the CDR3 end, so that end is filled in from the germline J gene. V usage is TRBV19 and J usage is TRBJ1-1; weak D call: TRBD1 (6 bases). Germline lookup yields CDR1 FNHDT and CDR2 SITEND (reference sequence). The CDR3 loop spans 13 amino acids. The CDR3 reads CASSRGARTEVFF. CDR3 bases read: TGTGCCAGCAGTAGGGGGGCGCGGACA. The whole variable domain, filled in from reference TRBV19 and TRBJ1-1, reads GGIITQTPKFLIGQEGQKLTLKCQQNFNHDTMYWYRQDSGKGLRLIYYSITENDLQKGDLSEGYDASREKKSSFSLTVTSAQKNEMAVFLCASSRGARTEVFFGKGTRLTVV.

A note on this clone: All gene names here are mouse names. The sequence runs out 3 residues before the end of the CDR3; the remainder is reconstructed from the germline J gene. The sample contains more than one DNA sequence encoding this CDR3. The V gene is TRBV19, the J gene TRBJ1-6; 7 bases are shared with TRBD1. TRBJ1-6 is recorded as an ORF, its role being uncertain. Germline lookup yields CDR1 FNHDT and CDR2 SITEND (reference sequence). V shed 5 bases, J shed 2 bases, and the junction held 7 bases outside the gene matches. This CDR3 region has 16 residues. The chain's CDR3 is CASSSRQGAYNSPLYF. The part of the CDR3 DNA that was read is TGTGCCAGCAGCTCCAGACAGGGAGCCTATAATTCGCCC.

Notes on this clone: The listed genes are named as in mouse. Other DNA sequences in the sample encode the same CDR3. The CDR3 spells CASSRDRGGSDYTF. The covered CDR3 bases are TGTGCCAGCAGCAGGGACAGGGGAGGTTCC. The chain carries TRBV19 and TRBJ1-2; 10 nucleotides line up with TRBD1. From the germline J gene comes the end of the CDR3, since the read stops 4 residues before it. The CDR3 sequence is 14 residues long. The V gene's germline CDR1 is FNHDT and CDR2 SITEND (reference sequence). Drawing the rest from reference TRBV19 and TRBJ1-2, the complete variable domain is GGIITQTPKFLIGQEGQKLTLKCQQNFNHDTMYWYRQDSGKGLRLIYYSITENDLQKGDLSEGYDASREKKSSFSLTVTSAQKNEMAVFLCASSRDRGGSDYTFGSGTRLLVI.

As for this clone: The gene symbols are mouse symbols. The sequence runs out 4 residues before the end of the CDR3; the remainder is reconstructed from the germline J gene. This chain links TRBV1 with TRBJ2-1; D is perhaps TRBD2 (5 bases). The CDR3 has 15 residues. Looked up from germline, CDR1 is NSQYPW and CDR2 is LRSPGD (reference sequence). V was trimmed by 0 bases and J by 3 bases, leaving 9 bases between them. The CDR3 is CTCSADRLFYAEQFF. The part of the CDR3 DNA that was read is TGCACCTGCAGTGCAGATAGACTGTTCTATGCT.

The sample holds a few counts of this clone. The germline and genes are mouse ones. The CDR3 is cut off 4 residues early in the read; its end comes from the germline J gene. This chain uses TRBV19 with TRBJ2-3; D is possibly TRBD2 (5 bases). This CDR3 spans 13 amino acids. Trimming took off 6 bases at V and 0 bases at J, with 8 bases between the two ends. Germline-derived CDR1 and CDR2 are FNHDT and SITEND (reference sequence). CDR3 in amino acids: CASKLGSAETLYF. The DNA read from the CDR3 is TGTGCCAGCAAGCTGGGTAGTGCAGAA.

This clone was counted between two and nine times. Mouse names are used for the genes. The CDR3 end lies 4 residues beyond the end of the read and is filled in from the germline J gene. This chain connects TRBV19 to TRBJ2-1, with a weak D call TRBD1 (6 bases). Germline loops: CDR1 FNHDT, CDR2 SITEND (reference sequence). CDR3 length equals 12 residues. The CDR3 loop is CASSIRGAEQFF. The CDR3 bases that were read are TGTGCCAGCAGTATTAGGGGGGCT.

In regard to this clone: These gene names are mouse names. The read stops 3 residues short of the end of the CDR3; the missing end is completed from the germline J gene. The V gene is TRBV29, the J gene TRBJ1-6; tentative D call: TRBD1 (5 bases). Being an ORF, TRBJ1-6 has a function that is uncertain. Trimming cost V 2 bases and J 0 bases, with 8 bases left between them. The CDR3 runs to 16 residues. The germline gives CDR1 MSHET, CDR2 SYDVDS. CDR3 sequence: CASSLKGDSYNSPLYF. CDR3 DNA (partial): TGTGCTAGCAGTTTAAAAGGGGATTCCTATAATTCGCCC.

This clone has just a few counts. The junction does not match germline at one end; this may be a read error. Germline and genes here are mouse. The read ends 4 residues before the CDR3 terminus; that terminus is restored from the germline J gene. The chain recombines TRBV1 with TRBJ1-1; D not certain. CDR1 is NSQYPW and CDR2 is LRSPGD in the germline V gene (reference sequence). This CDR3 region has 10 residues. CDR3 bases read: TGCACCTGCACCAACAAA. Amino acid sequence: CTCTNK. Given in full, the CDR3 is CTCTNKEVFF.

This clone was seen a handful of times. Here the gene names and germline are mouse. The read stops 4 residues short of the end of the CDR3; the missing end is completed from the germline J gene. The chain is built from TRBV31 and TRBJ2-5, with D perhaps matching TRBD1 or TRBD2 (5 bases each). Germline V lookup: CDR1 GKSSPN, CDR2 SITVG. Trimming took 2 bases from V and 0 from J, leaving 9 bases between them. The CDR3 is 14 residues long. The sequenced CDR3 bases are TGTGCCTGGAGTGGGGGAGTTAACCAAGAC. It codes for CAWSGGVNQD. The complete CDR3 sequence is CAWSGGVNQDTQYF.

This clone has only a few counts. Gene names follow the mouse nomenclature. The CDR3 extends 4 residues past the end of the read, so its final part is completed from the germline J gene. This chain uses TRBV31 with TRBJ2-2; no definite D call. Trimming removed 4 bases from V and 2 bases from J, with 11 bases in between. The CDR3 is made up of 14 amino acids. The germline V gene encodes CDR1 GKSSPN and CDR2 SITVG. The CDR3 DNA, read in part, is TGTGCCTGGACGCCAGGCGGGAACACCGGG. It codes for CAWTPGGNTG. The whole CDR3 protein reads CAWTPGGNTGQLYF.

This clone was detected a few times. All gene names here are mouse names. The read halts 4 residues ahead of the CDR3 end, with the missing end drawn from the germline J gene. J is TRBJ2-3 and V is TRBV4; TRBD2 agrees at 7 bases. The CDR3 consists of 14 residues. Looked up from germline, CDR1 is LGHDT and CDR2 is YNNKQL (reference sequence). The J segment lost 0 bases and the V segment lost 4 bases, leaving 1 base of the junction unmatched. The part of the CDR3 DNA that was read is TGTGCCAGCAGCTCTGGGGGTAGTGCAGAA. Amino acid sequence: CASSSGGSAE. The CDR3 as a whole reads CASSSGGSAETLYF.

Details on this clone: The genes and germline here are from mouse. The read ends 4 residues shy of where the CDR3 ends; the end is completed using the germline J gene. The chain has TRBV17 and TRBJ2-5; TRBD1 matches at 9 bases. The CDR3 is 14 residues long. Looked up from germline, CDR1 is MNHDT and CDR2 is YYDKIL. V shed 5 bases and J 2 bases; nucleotides not matched to a gene: 2. The covered CDR3 bases are TGTGCTAGCAGTCTGACAGGGGGCCAAGAC. Residues: CASSLTGGQD. The complete CDR3 protein is CASSLTGGQDTQYF.

This clone was detected only a few times. Germline and genes here are mouse. The read terminates 4 residues ahead of where the CDR3 ends, so the germline J gene completes it. V and J are TRBV19 and TRBJ2-7; 9 nucleotides align to TRBD2. Germline loops: CDR1 FNHDT, CDR2 SITEND (reference sequence). The CDR3 is 13 residues long. The CDR3 loop is CASSIPGGDEQYF. The DNA read from the CDR3 is TGTGCCAGCAGTATACCTGGGGGGGAT.

Comments on this clone: Gene names refer to mouse genes. Coverage ceases 4 residues before the CDR3 finishes, and the germline J gene fills in the end. Other DNA sequences from this sample encode an identical CDR3 as well. The rearrangement joins TRBV1 to TRBJ2-2; 10 bases map to TRBD1. Germline loops: CDR1 NSQYPW, CDR2 LRSPGD (reference sequence). This CDR3 has 16 amino acids. The trim removed 3 bases at V and 3 bases at J, leaving 4 bases unmatched. CDR3: CTCSADRGRDTGQLYF. Partial CDR3 DNA: TGCACCTGCAGTGCCGACAGGGGGCGGGACACCGGG.

This clone was counted ten times or more. Germline and genes here are mouse. The read finishes 4 residues shy of the CDR3 end, and the germline J gene is used to complete it. The same CDR3 arises from other DNA sequences in this sample as well. V gene TRBV1 combines with J gene TRBJ1-2, with a tentative D call TRBD1 (6 bases). The CDR3 is made up of 14 amino acids. The ends were cut back, 0 bases at V and 1 base at J, with 6 bases in the middle. CDR1 and CDR2 from the germline V gene are NSQYPW and LRSPGD (reference sequence). CDR3 residues: CTCSADRGNSDYTF. CDR3 bases read: TGCACCTGCAGTGCAGACAGGGGAAACTCC.